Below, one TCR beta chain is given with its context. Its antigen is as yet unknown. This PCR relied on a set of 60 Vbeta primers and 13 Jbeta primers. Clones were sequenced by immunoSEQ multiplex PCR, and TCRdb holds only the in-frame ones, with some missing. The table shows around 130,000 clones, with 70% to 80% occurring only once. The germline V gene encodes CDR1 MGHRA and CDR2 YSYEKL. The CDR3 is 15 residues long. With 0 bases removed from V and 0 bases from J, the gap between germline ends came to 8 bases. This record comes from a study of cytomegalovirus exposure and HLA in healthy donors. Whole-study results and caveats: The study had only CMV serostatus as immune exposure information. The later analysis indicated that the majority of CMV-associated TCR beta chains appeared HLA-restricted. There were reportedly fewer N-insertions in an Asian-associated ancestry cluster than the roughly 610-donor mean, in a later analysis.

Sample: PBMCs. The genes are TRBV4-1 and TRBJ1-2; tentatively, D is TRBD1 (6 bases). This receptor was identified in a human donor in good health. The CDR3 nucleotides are TGCGCCAGCAGCCAAGACAGGGGCTCTAACTATGGCTACACCTTC. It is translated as CASSQDRGSNYGYTF.